The present T cell receptor beta chain was sequenced within a study of regulatory T cells in long-lasting Graves disease (dated by TCRdb to the early 2020s). Some background on the complete study: In the newly diagnosed Graves' disease group, patients had been taking antithyroid drugs for less than 3 months. A total of 33 samples were covered by TCR sequencing, comprising around 13 persistent and around 20 newly diagnosed Graves' disease patients. The study took place in China and was registered as a clinical trial. Patients with persistent Graves' disease were compared with patients with newly diagnosed Graves' disease using TCR sequencing and RNA sequencing of peripheral blood. Results the study describes overall, beyond this receptor: Sequencing and analysis were limited to the TCR beta chain. Persistent patients shared more public clonotypes among themselves (around 2,500) than newly diagnosed patients did (roughly 910). Persistent disease showed preferential use of TRBV28, TRBJ1-2 and TRBJ2-5, whereas newly diagnosed disease favored TRBV20-1 and TRBJ2-1. The authors noted that the small sample size was a limitation that may lower accuracy. Compared with newly diagnosed patients, persistent Graves' disease patients had lower TCR Shannon entropy and fewer highly expanded clones, which suggests clonal expansion. The study examined only peripheral blood because the primary lesion, thyroid tissue, could not be accessed.

Inclusive of the bounding cysteine and phenylalanine, the CDR3 is 17 residues long. The CDR3 DNA has 51 bases and is translated from base 1. According to the germline V gene, CDR1 reads MNHEY and CDR2 reads SVGEGT. The sample's time point label, decoded: newly diagnosed GD, antithyroid drugs for less than 3 months. For both TCR sequencing and RNA sequencing, RNA was extracted from PBMCs using TRIzol. Graves' disease was diagnosed according to American Thyroid Association guidelines. The patients came from an endocrinology department in Xi'an, China. From each patient, 7.5 to 10 milliliters of peripheral blood was collected into an EDTA anticoagulant tube. Ficoll Paque Plus density gradient separation was used to isolate PBMCs, and no further T cell sorting was done. An Agilent 2100 Bioanalyzer and agarose gel were used to check RNA quality, and a NanoDrop 2000 was used to measure RNA concentration.

This clonotype was detected many times. Its antigen is still unknown. The germline gene is not matched at one end of the junction; a read error may be the cause. Libraries were prepared through multiplex PCR. The sequencer was an Illumina HiSeq 4000. iRepertoire HTBI primers and Arm-PCR amplification of CDR3 regions were used to construct TCR beta libraries. Before sequencing, the PCR products underwent gel purification. The authors' pipeline ran thus. Gene usage analysis of CDR3 amino acid clonotypes relied on the roughly 58 TRBV and more than twelve TRBJ segments identified across samples. COPE and FqMerger were used to merge filtered high-quality paired reads into contigs. BLAST was used to align contigs to IMGT TRBV, TRBD and TRBJ reference genes, with CDR3 defined following IMGT. Highly expanded clones were defined as clonotypes with a frequency above 0.1%. Repertoire diversity was measured by Shannon entropy, and V-J evenness by the Gini coefficient. A clonotype found in more than one individual was treated as public. In-frame beta chains were kept once TCRdb had trimmed the public reads at Q25 with fastp and called clones with MiXCR. Every CDR3 protein is listed once, alongside the most common genes and DNA of its rows. The V and J calls and clone size are TCRdb's, not the authors'. The sample table contains about 460,000 distinct CDR3 sequences; only one count was recorded for around 15% of them. Of the sample, over 15% falls within the top ten clones.

The same sample was also studied in work on T cells in Graves' hyperthyroidism and ophthalmopathy. The second study's authors report: Stable Graves' hyperthyroidism was defined as the absence of progression to ophthalmopathy over 18 months of follow-up. Hyperthyroidism patients were newly diagnosed, had a disease duration of under 2 months, and were aged 18 to 65 years. Patients with uncontrolled infections, other autoimmune diseases, pregnancy or lactation were excluded. Clinical symptoms, serum thyroxine and TRAb, thyroid ultrasound, and orbital computed tomography formed the basis for the diagnoses. For the first round of RT-PCR on the TCR CDR3, the HTBI primer set was used together with the Qiagen OneStep RT-PCR kit. Most expanded thyroid clonotypes (frequency above 0.001) were also detected in blood, a finding suggesting that blood repertoires may reflect thyroid immune responses. In cross-validation, a model built on a 13 V-J signature told ophthalmopathy apart from stable hyperthyroidism with 87.88% sensitivity and 81% to 82% specificity, and in testing the same model reached 80%/75%. In validation, the model predicted progression to ophthalmopathy a median of 6.5 months before onset, with roughly 70% sensitivity and roughly 72% specificity. To identify TCR V-J signatures that set the groups apart, the researchers used a discovery cohort of about a hundred patients, made up of 40 to 45 with Graves' ophthalmopathy and 55 to 65 with stable Graves' hyperthyroidism. Whether ophthalmopathy could be predicted prospectively was tested in an independent validation cohort made up of 18 to 20 hyperthyroidism patients plus 17 patients who later progressed to ophthalmopathy. The 95 to 100 discovery patients were randomly divided into training and test sets at a 7:3 ratio. The study also compared thyroid tissue and blood T-cell repertoires from a handful of Graves' hyperthyroidism patients. After blood sampling, hyperthyroidism patients were treated with methimazole at a starting dose of 30 mg daily, and ophthalmopathy patients were treated with high-dose intravenous methylprednisolone. Libraries were constructed in a second round of multiplex PCR, after which size selection and purification were performed. Paired-end sequencing of the libraries was performed with 100 bp reads on an Illumina HiSeq2000. Raw data were processed with SOAPnuke, discarding reads with adapters, uncalled bases, mean Phred below 15, or no exact constant-primer or identifier match. COPE v1.2.5 was used to merge the high-quality paired reads, and each unique nucleotide sequence was defined as a clonotype. MiTCR v1.1 was used to align the clonotypes against IMGT TRBV, TRBD and TRBJ reference segments. The analysis included only V-J combinations with a frequency above 0.0001, which together covered approximately 99% of the repertoires. A TCS score was defined as the ratio between F50 (clonal expansion) and ExV (chaos), using BLOSUM62-based TCRdist between CDR3 peptides within each V-J. Welch's t-statistics and random forest reduced roughly 500 V-J features to 13, which were used in a naive Bayes classifier (R e1071). Sample size was not statistically predetermined, and blinding of investigators to group allocation was not performed. The paper reports TCR Vbeta CDR3 sequencing of more than 120 peripheral blood samples: approximately 41 ophthalmopathy, fewer than 85 hyperthyroidism and about 17 progressor patients.

The clonotype originates from a woman between 45 and 65 years old with Graves disease. Donor details come from another sample of the same person, matched by shared clones. The chain links TRBV6-2 or TRBV6-3 with TRBJ2-5, with TRBD1 identical over 10 junction bases. The input for sequencing was peripheral blood mononuclear cells (PBMCs), taken at new diagnosis, from a patient treated with antithyroid drugs. The sequenced DNA is TGTGCCACCAGTACGGGACAGGGGTTTTACAGACAAGAGACCCAGTACTTC. This yields the protein CATSTGQGFYRQETQYF.